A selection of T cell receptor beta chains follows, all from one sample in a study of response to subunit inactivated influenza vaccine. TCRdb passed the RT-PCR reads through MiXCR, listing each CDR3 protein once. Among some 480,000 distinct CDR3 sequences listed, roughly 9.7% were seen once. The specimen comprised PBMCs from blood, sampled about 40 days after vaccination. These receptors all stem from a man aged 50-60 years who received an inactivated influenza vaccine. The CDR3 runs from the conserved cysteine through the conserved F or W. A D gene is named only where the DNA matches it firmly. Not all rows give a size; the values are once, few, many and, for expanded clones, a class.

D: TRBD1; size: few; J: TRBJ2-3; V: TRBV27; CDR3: CASRVDRATSDTQYF; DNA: TGTGCCAGCAGGGTCGACAGGGCCACGTCAGATACGCAGTATTTT
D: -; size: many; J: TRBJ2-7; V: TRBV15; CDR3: CATSRAQGGQYF; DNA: TGTGCCACCAGCAGAGCCCAGGGCGGGCAGTACTTC
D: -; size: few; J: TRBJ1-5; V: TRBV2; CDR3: CASKGQSGQPQHF; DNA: TGTGCCAGCAAAGGACAATCGGGTCAGCCCCAGCATTTT
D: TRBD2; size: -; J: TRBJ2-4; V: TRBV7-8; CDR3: CASSLARLAGVGNIQYF; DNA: TGTGCCAGCAGCTTAGCGAGGCTAGCGGGAGTTGGAAACATTCAGTACTTC
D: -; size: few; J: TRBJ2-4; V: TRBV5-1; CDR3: CASSLEGPIAKNIQYF; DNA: TGCGCCAGCAGCTTGGAAGGCCCCATAGCCAAAAACATTCAGTACTTC
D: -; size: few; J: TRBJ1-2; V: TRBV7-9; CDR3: CASITTGANYGYTF; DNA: TGTGCCAGCATCACGACAGGAGCTAACTATGGCTACACCTTC
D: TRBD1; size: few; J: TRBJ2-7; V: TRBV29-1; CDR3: CSVAKGQGSYEQYF; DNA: TGCAGCGTGGCTAAGGGACAGGGCTCCTACGAGCAGTACTTC
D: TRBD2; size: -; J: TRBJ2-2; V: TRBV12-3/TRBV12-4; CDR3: CASSFKAGRGGELFF; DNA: TGTGCCAGCAGTTTTAAAGCGGGAAGGGGCGGGGAGCTGTTTTTT
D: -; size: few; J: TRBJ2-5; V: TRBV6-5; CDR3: CASSYLTRETQYF; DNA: TGTGCCAGCAGTTACTTGACAAGAGAGACCCAGTACTTC
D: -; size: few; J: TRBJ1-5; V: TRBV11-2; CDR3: CASSLALGRGFSGPQHF; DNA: TGTGCCAGCAGCTTAGCTCTCGGCAGGGGTTTCAGCGGGCCCCAGCATTTT
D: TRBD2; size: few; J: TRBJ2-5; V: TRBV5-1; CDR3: CASSSGGTTEETQYF; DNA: TGCGCCAGCAGCTCGGGGGGAACTACGGAAGAGACCCAGTACTTC
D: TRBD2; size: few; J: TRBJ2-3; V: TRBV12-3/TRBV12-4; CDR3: CASRPLAGADTQYF; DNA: TGTGCCAGCAGGCCTTTAGCGGGGGCAGATACGCAGTATTTT
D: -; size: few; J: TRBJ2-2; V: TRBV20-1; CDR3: CSARVGGMNTGELFF; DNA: TGCAGTGCTAGAGTGGGCGGAATGAACACCGGGGAGCTGTTTTTT
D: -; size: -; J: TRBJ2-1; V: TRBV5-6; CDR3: CASSFGSEDNEQFF; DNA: TGTGCCAGCAGCTTTGGGTCAGAGGACAATGAGCAGTTCTTC
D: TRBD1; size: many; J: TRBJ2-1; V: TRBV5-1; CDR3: CASSWIGTVNEQFF; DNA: TGCGCCAGCAGCTGGATCGGGACAGTCAATGAGCAGTTCTTC
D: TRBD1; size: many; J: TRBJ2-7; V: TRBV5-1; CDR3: CASSLQGQGTEQYF; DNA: TGCGCCAGCAGCTTGCAGGGACAGGGGACGGAGCAGTACTTC
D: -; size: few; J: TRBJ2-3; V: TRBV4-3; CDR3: CASSHNPGESTDTQYF; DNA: TGCGCCAGCAGTCATAACCCCGGGGAGAGCACAGATACGCAGTATTTT
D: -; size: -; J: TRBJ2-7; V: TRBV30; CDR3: CAWSVDSPTMAYEQYF; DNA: TGTGCCTGGAGCGTGGACAGCCCTACGATGGCTTACGAGCAGTACTTC
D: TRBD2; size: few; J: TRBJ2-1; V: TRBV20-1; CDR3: CSARAGEGIYNEQFF; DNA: TGCAGTGCTAGAGCCGGGGAGGGGATCTACAATGAGCAGTTCTTC
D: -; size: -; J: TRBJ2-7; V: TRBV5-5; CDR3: CASSFGQGPSYEQYF; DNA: TGTGCCAGCAGCTTTGGGCAGGGTCCTTCCTACGAGCAGTACTTC
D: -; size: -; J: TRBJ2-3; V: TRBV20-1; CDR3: CSARGPVRDTQYF; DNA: TGCAGTGCTAGAGGTCCAGTCCGGGATACGCAGTATTTT
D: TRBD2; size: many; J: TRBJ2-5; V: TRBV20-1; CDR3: CSASPDGTIQETQYF; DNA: TGCAGTGCTAGTCCCGACGGGACTATCCAAGAGACCCAGTACTTC
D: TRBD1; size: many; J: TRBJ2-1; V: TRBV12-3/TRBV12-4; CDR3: CASSKTGGGYEQFF; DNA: TGTGCCAGCAGTAAAACAGGGGGTGGGTATGAGCAGTTCTTC
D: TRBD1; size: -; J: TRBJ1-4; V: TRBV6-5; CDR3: CASSYSTGMGEKLFF; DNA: TGTGCCAGCAGTTACTCGACAGGGATGGGCGAAAAACTGTTTTTT
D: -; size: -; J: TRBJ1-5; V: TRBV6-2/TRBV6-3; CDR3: CASSYSGQPQHF; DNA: TGTGCCAGTAGTTACTCTGGGCAGCCCCAGCATTTT
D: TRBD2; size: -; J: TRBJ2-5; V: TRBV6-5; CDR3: CASSYETGRGTQYF; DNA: TGTGCCAGCAGTTACGAGACCGGGAGGGGGACCCAGTACTTC
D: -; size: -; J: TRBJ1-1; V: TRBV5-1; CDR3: CASSEDVRNTEAFF; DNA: TGCGCCAGCAGCGAGGACGTGAGGAACACTGAAGCTTTCTTT
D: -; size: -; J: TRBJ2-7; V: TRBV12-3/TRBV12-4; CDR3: CASSLFWGEQYF; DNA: TGTGCCAGCAGTTTATTTTGGGGCGAGCAGTACTTC
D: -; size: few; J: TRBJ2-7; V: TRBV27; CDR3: CASSSPKQRATYEQYF; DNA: TGTGCCAGCAGTTCCCCTAAACAGCGAGCGACCTACGAGCAGTACTTC
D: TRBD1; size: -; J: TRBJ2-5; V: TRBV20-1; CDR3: CSAREGRTGGGETQYF; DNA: TGCAGTGCTAGAGAGGGCCGGACAGGGGGAGGAGAGACCCAGTACTTC
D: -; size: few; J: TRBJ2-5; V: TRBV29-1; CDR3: CSPWDGSEETQYF; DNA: TGCAGCCCCTGGGACGGTTCTGAAGAGACCCAGTACTTC
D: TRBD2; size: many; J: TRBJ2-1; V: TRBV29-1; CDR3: CSVFRLAGGEQFF; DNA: TGCAGCGTCTTCAGGCTAGCGGGAGGTGAGCAGTTCTTC
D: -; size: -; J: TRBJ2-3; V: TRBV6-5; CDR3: CASRAFSDTQYF; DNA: TGTGCCAGTAGGGCCTTTTCAGATACGCAGTATTTT
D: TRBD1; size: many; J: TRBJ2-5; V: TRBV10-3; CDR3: CATSTTGGQETQYF; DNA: TGTGCCACATCTACTACAGGGGGCCAAGAGACCCAGTACTTC
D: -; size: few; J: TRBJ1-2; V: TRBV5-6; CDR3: CASSFGSNYGYTF; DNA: TGTGCCAGCAGCTTCGGAAGCAACTATGGCTACACCTTC
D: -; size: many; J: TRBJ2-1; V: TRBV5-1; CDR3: CASSHPAGTYNEQFF; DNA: TGCGCCAGCAGCCACCCGGCGGGAACCTACAATGAGCAGTTCTTC
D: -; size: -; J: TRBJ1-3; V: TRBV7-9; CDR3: CASSLGMDGNTIYF; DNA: TGTGCCAGCAGCTTAGGAATGGACGGAAACACCATATATTTT
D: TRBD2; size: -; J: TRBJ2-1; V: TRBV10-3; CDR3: CAIRASGLQKGYNEQFF; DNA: TGTGCCATCAGAGCTAGCGGGCTTCAAAAGGGCTACAATGAGCAGTTCTTC
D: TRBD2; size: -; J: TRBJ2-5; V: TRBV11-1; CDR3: CASSLLSLGLAGVQETQYF; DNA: TGTGCCAGCAGCTTACTGTCATTAGGACTAGCGGGAGTCCAAGAGACCCAGTACTTC
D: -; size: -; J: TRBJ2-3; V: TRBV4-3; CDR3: CASSSPVRASTQYF; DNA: TGCGCCAGCAGCTCCCCCGTGCGCGCTAGTACGCAGTATTTT
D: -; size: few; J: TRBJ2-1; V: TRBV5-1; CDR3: CASSLDISGGSYNEQFF; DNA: TGCGCCAGCAGCTTGGATATTAGCGGAGGCTCCTACAATGAGCAGTTCTTC
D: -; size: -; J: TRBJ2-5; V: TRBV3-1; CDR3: CASSQSVRPETQYF; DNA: TGTGCCAGCAGCCAAAGTGTCCGGCCCGAGACCCAGTACTTC
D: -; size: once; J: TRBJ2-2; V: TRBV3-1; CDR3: CASSQKGGSNTGELFF; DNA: TGTGCCAGCAGCCAAAAGGGGGGCTCGAACACCGGGGAGCTGTTTTTT
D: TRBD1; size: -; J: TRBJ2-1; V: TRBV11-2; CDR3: CASSSSAWDRGPHYEQFF; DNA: TGTGCCAGCAGCTCTTCTGCGTGGGACAGGGGGCCGCATTATGAGCAGTTCTTC
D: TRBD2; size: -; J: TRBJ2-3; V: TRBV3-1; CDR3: CASSQFLAGDTQYF; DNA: TGTGCCAGCAGCCAATTTTTAGCGGGAGATACGCAGTATTTT
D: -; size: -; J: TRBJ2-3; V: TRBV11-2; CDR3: CASSFDYGSTDTQYF; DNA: TGTGCCAGCAGCTTCGACTACGGCAGCACAGATACGCAGTATTTT
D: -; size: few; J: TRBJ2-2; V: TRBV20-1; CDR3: CSARDPLGRSTGELFF; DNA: TGCAGTGCTAGAGATCCGCTCGGGAGATCCACCGGGGAGCTGTTTTTT
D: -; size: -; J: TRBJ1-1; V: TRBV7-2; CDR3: CASSITGLTEAFF; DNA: TGTGCCAGCAGCATCACAGGGTTGACTGAAGCTTTCTTT
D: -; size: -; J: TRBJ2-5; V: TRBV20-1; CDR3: CSASSDLGTQYF; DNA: TGCAGTGCTAGCTCAGATCTTGGGACCCAGTACTTC
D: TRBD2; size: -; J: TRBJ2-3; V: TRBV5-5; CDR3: CASSGGLAGGSFTDTQYF; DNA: TGTGCCAGCAGCGGAGGACTAGCGGGAGGGAGTTTCACAGATACGCAGTATTTT
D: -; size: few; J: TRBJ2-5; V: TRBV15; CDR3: CATSPRLALETQYF; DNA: TGTGCCACCAGCCCTAGGCTAGCGTTGGAGACCCAGTACTTC